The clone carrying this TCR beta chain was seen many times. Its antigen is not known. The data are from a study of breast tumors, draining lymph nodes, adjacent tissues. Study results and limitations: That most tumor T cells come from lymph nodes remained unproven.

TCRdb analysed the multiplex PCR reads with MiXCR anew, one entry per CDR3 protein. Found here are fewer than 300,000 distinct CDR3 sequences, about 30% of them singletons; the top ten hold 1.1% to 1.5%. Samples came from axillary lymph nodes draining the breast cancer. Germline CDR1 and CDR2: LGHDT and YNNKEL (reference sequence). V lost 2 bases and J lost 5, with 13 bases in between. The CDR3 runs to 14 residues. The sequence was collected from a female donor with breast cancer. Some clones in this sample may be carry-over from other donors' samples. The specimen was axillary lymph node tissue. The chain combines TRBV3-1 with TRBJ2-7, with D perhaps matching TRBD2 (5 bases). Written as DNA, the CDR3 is TGTGCCAGCAGCCAAAGATCTGGAGGCCACGAGCAGTACTTC. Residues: CASSQRSGGHEQYF.